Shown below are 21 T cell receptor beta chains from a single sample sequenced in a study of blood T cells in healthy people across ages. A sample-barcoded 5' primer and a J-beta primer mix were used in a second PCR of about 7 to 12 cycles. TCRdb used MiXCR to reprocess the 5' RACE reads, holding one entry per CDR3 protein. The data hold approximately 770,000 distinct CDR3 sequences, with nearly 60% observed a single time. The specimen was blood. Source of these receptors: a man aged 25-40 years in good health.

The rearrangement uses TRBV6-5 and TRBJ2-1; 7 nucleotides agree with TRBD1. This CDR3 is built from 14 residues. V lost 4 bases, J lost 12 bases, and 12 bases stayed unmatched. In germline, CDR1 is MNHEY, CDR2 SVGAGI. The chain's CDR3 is CASSWTYRGSGQFF. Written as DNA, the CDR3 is TGTGCCAGCAGTTGGACCTACAGGGGCTCTGGGCAGTTCTTC.

The chain's CDR3 is CSVDTGVYNEQFF. In DNA form, the CDR3 reads TGCAGCGTTGACACTGGGGTTTACAATGAGCAGTTCTTC. This rearrangement joins TRBV29-1 to TRBJ2-1; D unresolved. The ends were cut back, 3 bases at V and 4 bases at J, with 10 bases in the middle. The CDR3 runs 13 residues. Germline V CDR1 and CDR2: SQVTM, ANQGSEA.

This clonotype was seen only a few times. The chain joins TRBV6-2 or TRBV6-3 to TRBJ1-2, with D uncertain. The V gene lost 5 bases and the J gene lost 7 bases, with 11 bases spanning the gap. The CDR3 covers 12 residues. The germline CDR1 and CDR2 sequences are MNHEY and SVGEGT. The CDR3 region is CASSMGLAGYTF. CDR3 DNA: TGTGCCAGCAGTATGGGGTTAGCTGGCTACACCTTC.

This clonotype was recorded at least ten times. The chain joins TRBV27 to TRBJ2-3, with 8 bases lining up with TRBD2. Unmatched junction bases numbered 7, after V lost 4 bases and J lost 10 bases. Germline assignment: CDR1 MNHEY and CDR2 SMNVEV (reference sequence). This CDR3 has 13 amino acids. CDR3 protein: CASSSGAGLAQYF. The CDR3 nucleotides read TGTGCCAGCAGTTCAGGGGCGGGACTAGCGCAGTATTTT.

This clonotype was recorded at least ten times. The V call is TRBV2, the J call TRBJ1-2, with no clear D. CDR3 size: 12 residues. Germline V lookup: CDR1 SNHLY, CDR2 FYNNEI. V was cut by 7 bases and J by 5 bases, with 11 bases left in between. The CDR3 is CASISDGYGYTF. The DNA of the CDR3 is TGTGCCAGCATCTCGGACGGATATGGCTACACCTTC.

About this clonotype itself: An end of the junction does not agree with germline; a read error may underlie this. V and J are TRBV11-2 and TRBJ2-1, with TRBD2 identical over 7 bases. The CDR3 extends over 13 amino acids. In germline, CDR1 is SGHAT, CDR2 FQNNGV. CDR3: CAGSASGVGEQFF. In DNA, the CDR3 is TGTGCCGGCAGCGCAAGCGGGGTGGGTGAGCAGTTCTTC.

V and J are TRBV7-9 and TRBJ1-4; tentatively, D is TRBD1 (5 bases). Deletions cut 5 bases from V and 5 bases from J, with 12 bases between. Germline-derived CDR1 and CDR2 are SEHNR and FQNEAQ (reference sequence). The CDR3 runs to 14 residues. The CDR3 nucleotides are TGTGCCAGCAGCAAACCGGGGGGGAATGAAAAACTGTTTTTT. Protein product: CASSKPGGNEKLFF.

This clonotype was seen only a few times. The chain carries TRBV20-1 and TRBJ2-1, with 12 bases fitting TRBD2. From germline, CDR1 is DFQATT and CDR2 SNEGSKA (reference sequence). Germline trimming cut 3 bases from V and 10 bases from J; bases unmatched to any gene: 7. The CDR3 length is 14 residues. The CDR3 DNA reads TGCAGTGCTAGCCCTAGCGGGAGGGCTTGGGAGCAGTTCTTC. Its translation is CSASPSGRAWEQFF.

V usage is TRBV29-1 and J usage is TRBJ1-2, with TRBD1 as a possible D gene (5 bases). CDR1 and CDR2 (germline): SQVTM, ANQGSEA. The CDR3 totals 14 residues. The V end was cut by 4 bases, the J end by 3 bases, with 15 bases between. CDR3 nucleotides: TGCAGCGTTGTGCCGGGACCAAGGGACTATGGCTACACCTTC. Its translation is CSVVPGPRDYGYTF. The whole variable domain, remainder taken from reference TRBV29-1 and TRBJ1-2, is SAVISQKPSRDICQRGTSLTIQCQVDSQVTMMFWYRQQPGQSLTLIATANQGSEATYESGFVIDKFPISRPNLTFSTLTVSNMSPEDSSIYLCSVVPGPRDYGYTFGSGTRLTVV.

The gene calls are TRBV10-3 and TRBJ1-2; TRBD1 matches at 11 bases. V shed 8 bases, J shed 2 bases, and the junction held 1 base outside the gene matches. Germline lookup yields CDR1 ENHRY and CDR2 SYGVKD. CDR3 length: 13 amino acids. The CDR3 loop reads CAIGTGGNYGYTF. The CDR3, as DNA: TGTGCCATCGGGACAGGGGGAAACTATGGCTACACCTTC.

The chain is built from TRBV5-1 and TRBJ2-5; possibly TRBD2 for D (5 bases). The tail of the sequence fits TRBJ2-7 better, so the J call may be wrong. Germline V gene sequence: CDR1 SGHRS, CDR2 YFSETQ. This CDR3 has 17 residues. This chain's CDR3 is CASRTGEKVLRPYEQYF. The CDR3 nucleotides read TGCGCCAGCAGAACCGGGGAAAAGGTCCTCCGACCCTACGAGCAGTACTTC.

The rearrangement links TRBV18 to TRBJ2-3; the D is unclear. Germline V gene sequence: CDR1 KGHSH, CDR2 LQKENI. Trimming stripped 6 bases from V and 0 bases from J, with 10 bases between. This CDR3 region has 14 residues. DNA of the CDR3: TGTGCCAGCTCGCTAATCTCTAGCACAGATACGCAGTATTTT. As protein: CASSLISSTDTQYF.

The CDR3 DNA follows: TGTGCCAGCAGCTTAGGGAGGGGGGCGCCAGAGTACTTC. Amino acids: CASSLGRGAPEYF. The chain has TRBV7-2 and TRBJ2-7; TRBD1 or TRBD2 may be the D gene (6 bases each). Germline V gene data show CDR1 as SGHTA and CDR2 as FQGNSA. V lost 1 base to trimming and J lost 11 bases, with 15 bases between them. There are 13 residues in the CDR3.

The CDR3 nucleotides read TGTGCCAGCAGTGAACCCGTAAGGGCCCAAGAGACCCAGTACTTC. It is translated as CASSEPVRAQETQYF. The chain couples TRBV25-1 to TRBJ2-5; D gene ambiguous. In germline, CDR1 is MGHDK, CDR2 SYGVNS. This CDR3 spans 15 amino acids. V was pared by 2 bases and J by 1 base, with 11 bases between.

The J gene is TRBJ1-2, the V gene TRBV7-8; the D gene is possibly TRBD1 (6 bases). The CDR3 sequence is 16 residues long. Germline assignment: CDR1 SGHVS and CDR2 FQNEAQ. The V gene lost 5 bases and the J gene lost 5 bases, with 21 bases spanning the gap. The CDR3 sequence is CASSQTAGAGEYGYTF. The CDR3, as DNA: TGTGCCAGCAGCCAAACCGCAGGGGCCGGGGAATATGGCTACACCTTC.

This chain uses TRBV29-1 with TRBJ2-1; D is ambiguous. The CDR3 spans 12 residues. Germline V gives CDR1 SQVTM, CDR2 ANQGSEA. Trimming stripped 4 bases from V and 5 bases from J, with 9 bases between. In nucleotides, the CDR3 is TGCAGCGTTGTTGGCGGCCACAATGAGCAGTTCTTC. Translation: CSVVGGHNEQFF.

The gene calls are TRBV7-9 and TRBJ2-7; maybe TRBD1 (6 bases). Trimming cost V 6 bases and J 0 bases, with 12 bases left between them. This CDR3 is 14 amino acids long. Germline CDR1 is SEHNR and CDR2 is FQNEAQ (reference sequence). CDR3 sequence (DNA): TGTGCCAGCAGAGAGGACAGTGACTCCTACGAGCAGTACTTC. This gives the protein CASREDSDSYEQYF.

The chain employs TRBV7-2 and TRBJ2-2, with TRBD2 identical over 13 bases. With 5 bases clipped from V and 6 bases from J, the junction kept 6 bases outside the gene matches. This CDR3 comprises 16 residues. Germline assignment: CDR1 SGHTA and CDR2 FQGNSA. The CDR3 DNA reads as TGTGCCAGCAGCGTATTGACTAGCGGGAGGCCCGGGGAGCTGTTTTTT. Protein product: CASSVLTSGRPGELFF.

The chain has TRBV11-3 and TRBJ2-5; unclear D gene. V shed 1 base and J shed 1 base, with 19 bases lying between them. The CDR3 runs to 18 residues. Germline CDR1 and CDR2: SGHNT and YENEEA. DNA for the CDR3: TGTGCCAGCAGCTTAGCGGTGCCTTTTGGACCGGGCCAAGAGACCCAGTACTTC. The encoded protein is CASSLAVPFGPGQETQYF.

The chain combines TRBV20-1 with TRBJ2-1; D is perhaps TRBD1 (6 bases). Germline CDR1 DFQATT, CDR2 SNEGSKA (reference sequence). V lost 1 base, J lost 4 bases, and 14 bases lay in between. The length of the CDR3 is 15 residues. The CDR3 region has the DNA TGCAGTGCTAGAGGCCCCGGGACATTGTACAATGAGCAGTTCTTC. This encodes CSARGPGTLYNEQFF.

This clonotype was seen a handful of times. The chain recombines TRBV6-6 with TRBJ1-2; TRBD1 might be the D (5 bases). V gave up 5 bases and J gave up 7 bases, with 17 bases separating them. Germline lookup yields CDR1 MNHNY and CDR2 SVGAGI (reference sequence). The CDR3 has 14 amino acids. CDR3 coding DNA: TGTGCCAGCAGTCCAGGACAAGCCTATGGTGGCTACACCTTC. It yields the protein CASSPGQAYGGYTF.